The present T cell receptor (beta chain) was sequenced within a study of T cell responses to AZD1222 COVID-19 vaccine. The study, taken as a whole, reports: Elevations in Spike-specific TCR breadth and depth followed administration of two AZD1222 doses. Mapped onto spike, vaccine-associated CD4 TCRs spanned it and were dominant at 160-218 and 743-854. Clonal diversity was possibly underestimated, and the donors were mostly white British, with more females. Unmutated variant regions are reportedly the target of nearly half of TCRs that are spike-specific.

Of note for this clone: Its cognate antigen is unknown.

Deletions cut 3 bases from V and 11 bases from J, with 16 bases between. This CDR3 spans 13 amino acids. Germline lookup yields CDR1 SGHAT and CDR2 FQNNGV. Assay: immunoSEQ multiplex PCR; the TCRdb copy retains only in-frame clones and omits some. This repertoire shows 79,000 or so clones, about 74% found once; its top ten account for 27%. The specimen comprised peripheral blood, sampled 28 days after the second dose of the MenACWY control vaccine. The chain joins TRBV11-2 to TRBJ1-1; D is ambiguous. The sequence came from an adult who received the MenACWY meningococcal vaccine as a control. The CDR3 region is CASSLSDQFEAFF. CDR3 nucleotides: TGTGCCAGCAGCTTGTCAGACCAGTTTGAGGCTTTCTTT. The full variable domain, completed using reference TRBV11-2 and TRBJ1-1, is EAGVAQSPRYKIIEKRQSVAFWCNPISGHATLYWYQQILGQGPKLLIQFQNNGVVDDSQLPKDRFSAERLKGVDSTLKIQPAKLEDSAVYLCASSLSDQFEAFFGQGTRLTVV.